This record covers a single T cell receptor beta chain. The germline V gene encodes CDR1 SGHDT and CDR2 YYEEEE. The CDR3 length is 13 residues. The V end was cut by 0 bases, the J end by 5 bases, with 9 bases between. The sample is drawn from a study of blood T cell repertoires in COVID-19. Background on the study: Donors in the United States, Italy and Spain gave samples during acute or convalescent COVID-19. T cells, B-cell-depleted T cells, or PBMCs provided the cDNA or gDNA that served as material.

Methods used by the authors: Amplification of reference gene primers was used by the study to estimate nucleated cell counts. The protocol was immunoSEQ multiplex PCR, while the TCRdb copy is restricted to in-frame clones and leaves out a portion. V and J calls and clone size follow that table, whereas D and trimming were derived from the DNA. This sample yields approximately 34,000 clones, of which 75% to 90% are seen a single time; 7.5% to 10% belongs to the top ten. The rearrangement joins TRBV5-6 to TRBJ2-7; the D gene is possibly TRBD1 (6 bases). Sequencing used peripheral blood. The source is a human donor in a cohort sampled during active COVID-19. The CDR3, as DNA: TGTGCCAGCAGCTTGGGTAGGGGGAACGAGCAGTACTTC. Protein: CASSLGRGNEQYF. The complete variable domain, with remaining parts taken from reference TRBV5-6 and TRBJ2-7, reads DAGVTQSPTHLIKTRGQQVTLRCSPKSGHDTVSWYQQALGQGPQFIFQYYEEEERQRGNFPDRFSGHQFPNYSSELNVNALLLGDSALYLCASSLGRGNEQYFGPGTRLTVT.